This T cell receptor (beta chain) was sequenced during a study of Graves' ophthalmopathy and Graves' hyperthyroidism. Whole-study findings and limits: Most thyroid-expanded clonotypes exceeding 0.001 frequency were also found in blood. It was with roughly 71% sensitivity and about 73% specificity that the model predicted ophthalmopathy progression.

The table lists this clonotype with many counts. Its antigen is unidentified. Physicians reached a diagnosis by relying on clinical symptoms, serum thyroxine, TRAb, thyroid ultrasound and orbital computed tomography. PBMCs originated in more than 7.5 ml of fresh peripheral blood. Amplified material comprised TCR beta CDR3 regions derived from RNA transcripts. HTBI-primed first-round RT-PCR preceded second-round multiplex PCR. TCRdb re-analysed the multiplex PCR reads in MiXCR, keeping a single row per CDR3 protein. The table lists 300,000 to 400,000 distinct CDR3 sequences, 17% of them singletons, with approximately 13% in the top ten. From germline, CDR1 is SGHKS and CDR2 YYEKEE (reference sequence). Deletions cut 3 bases from V and 2 bases from J, with 11 bases between. The CDR3 covers 14 residues.

Input material: peripheral blood. This sequence joins TRBV5-5 and TRBJ2-5, with D perhaps matching TRBD1 (5 bases). The clonotype originates from an adult man with Graves' ophthalmopathy. CDR3 sequence reads: CASSSYRLQETQYF. CDR3 bases: TGTGCCAGCAGCTCATACAGGTTACAAGAGACCCAGTACTTC.